Listed below are T cell receptor beta chains from one sample, sequenced in a study of OX40 agonist ivuxolimab in advanced cancers. Generated by immunoSEQ multiplex PCR, the TCRdb table keeps only in-frame clones and is missing some. This table has around 31,000 clones, around nine tenths appearing once. Sample: CD4+ or CD8+ T cells sorted from blood, taken in a trial of the OX40 agonist ivuxolimab. All receptors derive from an adult with an advanced solid tumor such as melanoma, head and neck, liver or kidney cancer. Each CDR3 is given with its conserved first and last residue. The order of the fields is V gene, clone size, J gene, D gene, CDR3 protein, CDR3 DNA. A D gene is named only where the DNA matches it firmly. Size values are once, few and many counts, or a class for expanded clones, and some rows have none.

TRBV7-9,.,TRBJ2-5,.,CASSFRPQGEETQYF,TGTGCCAGCAGCTTCCGCCCTCAGGGAGAAGAGACCCAGTACTTC
TRBV13,.,TRBJ1-5,.,CASSFGSNQPQHF,TGTGCCAGCAGCTTTGGTAGCAATCAGCCCCAGCATTTT
TRBV4-2,.,TRBJ1-4,.,CASSQGTNEKLFF,TGTGCCAGCAGCCAAGGAACTAATGAAAAACTGTTTTTT
TRBV10-3,.,TRBJ2-5,TRBD2,CAISESFLAGGSGETQYF,TGTGCCATCAGTGAGTCCTTCCTAGCGGGGGGTTCTGGGGAGACCCAGTACTTC
TRBV9,.,TRBJ2-7,.,CASSVGTSYEQYF,TGTGCCAGCAGCGTCGGGACGTCCTACGAGCAGTACTTC
TRBV7-9,.,TRBJ2-7,.,CASSFQGFAGEQYF,TGTGCCAGCAGCTTCCAGGGCTTTGCCGGCGAGCAGTACTTC
TRBV6-5,.,TRBJ2-7,TRBD1,CASSSGQGYDEQYF,TGTGCCAGCAGTTCCGGACAGGGGTACGACGAGCAGTACTTC
TRBV7-3,.,TRBJ2-3,TRBD1,CASSLDRGTDTQYF,TGTGCCAGCAGCCTCGACAGGGGAACAGATACGCAGTATTTT
TRBV6-5,.,TRBJ1-2,.,CASSYFPSGGTYGYTF,TGTGCCAGCAGTTACTTTCCTTCGGGGGGGACCTATGGCTACACCTTC
TRBV5-6,.,TRBJ2-3,TRBD2,CASSLGAGPDTQYF,TGTGCCAGCAGCTTGGGAGCGGGACCAGATACGCAGTATTTT
TRBV9,.,TRBJ1-1,.,CASSVEVGVGNTEAFF,TGTGCCAGCAGCGTAGAAGTGGGGGTCGGGAACACTGAAGCTTTCTTT
TRBV5-8,.,TRBJ1-5,.,CASSLAGGGAQHF,TGTGCCAGCAGCTTGGCAGGCGGAGGAGCCCAGCATTTT
TRBV7-3,.,TRBJ1-6,.,CASSEEGNSPLHF,TGTGCCAGCAGCGAGGAAGGGAATTCACCCCTCCACTTT
TRBV28,.,TRBJ2-7,TRBD2,CASKHTSDSYEQYF,TGTGCCAGCAAACATACTAGCGACTCCTACGAGCAGTACTTC
TRBV12-5,.,TRBJ2-6,TRBD1,CASGLDEPGQGAPGANVLTF,TGTGCTAGTGGTTTGGATGAACCGGGACAGGGGGCGCCTGGGGCCAACGTCCTGACTTTC
TRBV11-2,.,TRBJ2-7,TRBD2,CVSRKAGTTYEQYF,TGTGTCAGCAGGAAAGCTGGGACTACCTACGAGCAGTACTTC
TRBV7-3,.,TRBJ2-6,.,CASSFLPGAFSGANVLTF,TGTGCCAGCAGCTTTTTACCGGGCGCATTCTCTGGGGCCAACGTCCTGACTTTC
TRBV7-8,.,TRBJ2-5,.,CASSSISRGETQYF,TGTGCCAGCAGCTCCATCTCCCGCGGAGAGACCCAGTACTTC
TRBV4-1,.,TRBJ2-3,.,CASSQRERWADTQYF,TGCGCCAGCAGCCAAAGGGAGCGTTGGGCAGATACGCAGTATTTT
TRBV5-4,.,TRBJ1-3,TRBD1,CASSQGGTGDNTIYF,TGTGCCAGCAGCCAAGGCGGGACAGGGGACAACACCATATATTTT
TRBV6-5,once,TRBJ2-5,.,CATMTEETQYF,TGTGCCACTATGACAGAAGAGACCCAGTACTTC
TRBV7-9,.,TRBJ2-5,TRBD2,CASSSGLGGWETQYF,TGTGCCAGCAGCTCGGGACTAGGAGGTTGGGAGACCCAGTACTTC
TRBV27,.,TRBJ2-7,.,CASSLGAGEQYF,TGTGCCAGCAGTTTAGGGGCCGGTGAGCAGTACTTC
TRBV15,.,TRBJ2-3,TRBD2,CATSSLTSGSGTDTQYF,TGTGCCACCAGCAGCCTGACTAGCGGGAGTGGGACAGATACGCAGTATTTT
TRBV18,.,TRBJ1-1,.,CASSPLPQNREPGTEAFF,TGTGCCAGCTCACCACTCCCGCAAAACAGGGAACCAGGCACTGAAGCTTTCTTT
TRBV29-1,.,TRBJ2-3,.,CSGETGSPSTDTQYF,TGCAGCGGCGAAACAGGGTCACCTAGCACAGATACGCAGTATTTT
TRBV10-3,.,TRBJ2-4,.,CAISESWAGRSGAKNIQYF,TGTGCCATCAGTGAGTCGTGGGCCGGTCGATCCGGAGCCAAAAACATTCAGTACTTC
TRBV6-6,.,TRBJ2-7,.,CASSSETGIDEQYF,TGTGCCAGCAGCTCAGAAACAGGGATCGACGAGCAGTACTTC
TRBV5-8,.,TRBJ2-7,TRBD1,CASSLGGTGTLTYEQYF,TGTGCCAGCAGCTTGGGTGGGACAGGGACCCTTACCTACGAGCAGTACTTC
TRBV27,.,TRBJ2-7,.,CASSFLDRPYEQYF,TGTGCCAGCAGTTTCCTAGACAGACCCTACGAGCAGTACTTC
TRBV6-7,.,TRBJ2-2,.,CASSSKEGRVGELFF,TGTGCCAGCAGCTCCAAGGAGGGCCGGGTCGGGGAGCTGTTTTTT
TRBV7-6,.,TRBJ2-2,.,CASRDSNTGELFF,TGTGCCAGCCGGGACTCAAACACCGGGGAGCTGTTTTTT
TRBV5-1,.,TRBJ2-7,TRBD2,CASSLVGGRHYEQYF,TGCGCCAGCAGCTTGGTCGGGGGGAGGCACTACGAGCAGTACTTC
TRBV27,.,TRBJ2-3,.,CASSLASRGPDTQYF,TGTGCCAGCAGTTTAGCTAGCCGAGGGCCGGATACGCAGTATTTT